The 15 T cell receptor beta chains listed next were all sequenced from one sample in a study of T cell responses to AZD1222 COVID-19 vaccine. Some clones are missing from TCRdb's copy, which holds only in-frame ones; the method was immunoSEQ multiplex PCR. The repertoire holds 90,000 to 150,000 clones, 70% to 90% seen once, with roughly 2.6% in the top ten. The source was peripheral blood, collected on day 0 of AZD1222 vaccination. The source is an adult in good health.

J is TRBJ2-1 and V is TRBV19, with D possibly TRBD2 on 5 matching bases. The CDR3 length is 16 residues. V lost 5 bases and J lost 2, with 16 bases in between. The germline V gene has CDR1 LNHDA and CDR2 SQIVND (reference sequence). The CDR3 nucleotides are TGTGCCAGTAGTCAGAGACTACAGCAAACCTACAATGAGCAGTTCTTC. Protein: CASSQRLQQTYNEQFF.

CDR3: CASSLGTGFGAKNIQYF. As DNA, the CDR3 is TGTGCCAGCAGTTTGGGGACAGGGTTCGGGGCCAAAAACATTCAGTACTTC. The gene calls are TRBV28 and TRBJ2-4; 9 bases are a match to TRBD1. The length of the CDR3 is 17 residues. Germline lookup yields CDR1 MDHEN and CDR2 SYDVKM. V lost 3 bases to trimming and J lost 1 base; unmatched junction nucleotides: 7.

The chain carries TRBV19 and TRBJ2-1, with 10 bases aligning to TRBD2. In germline, CDR1 is LNHDA, CDR2 SQIVND (reference sequence). The CDR3 loop spans 15 amino acids. The ends lost 5 bases at V and 8 bases at J; junction bases unmatched: 9. The CDR3, as DNA: TGTGCCAGTAGTCCTAGGACTAGCGGAGGCGATGAGCAGTTCTTC. Translating it yields CASSPRTSGGDEQFF.

The chain is built from TRBV6-1 and TRBJ2-5; TRBD1 matches 7 bases. Germline V gene lookup returns CDR1 MNHNS and CDR2 SASEGT. The CDR3 is 17 residues long. J was trimmed by 5 bases and V by 0 bases; bases with no gene match: 12. The CDR3 loop is CASSEARQGSLRETQYF. CDR3 DNA sequence: TGTGCCAGCAGTGAAGCCAGACAGGGTAGTTTGAGGGAGACCCAGTACTTC.

The DNA for the CDR3 is TGTGCCTGTCGACAGCAAGGTGAGCAGTTCTTC. Protein sequence: CACRQQGEQFF. The chain combines TRBV27 with TRBJ2-1, with D perhaps TRBD1 (5 bases). The germline V and J ends were trimmed by 11 bases and 9 bases, with 14 bases remaining between them. This CDR3 is 11 amino acids long. The germline V gene has CDR1 MNHEY and CDR2 SMNVEV (reference sequence).

This chain connects TRBV19 to TRBJ1-5; 8 bases line up with TRBD1. The CDR3 length is 14 residues. Germline CDR1 and CDR2: LNHDA and SQIVND (reference sequence). Germline trimming cut 7 bases from V and 9 bases from J; bases unmatched to any gene: 11. CDR3 sequence (DNA): TGTGCCAGTACTCTCGACAGGGGAACTTGGCCCCAGCATTTT. Translating it yields CASTLDRGTWPQHF.

This chain joins TRBV19 and TRBJ2-2; D may be TRBD2 (5 bases). The CDR3 is made up of 13 amino acids. Trimming left V 6 bases short and J 7 bases short, with 12 bases between. Germline V lookup: CDR1 LNHDA, CDR2 SQIVND (reference sequence). In nucleotides, the CDR3 is TGTGCCAGTAGAATCCGGGAAGTCGGGGAGCTGTTTTTT. This translates into CASRIREVGELFF.

The rearrangement uses TRBV9 and TRBJ1-1; D is possibly TRBD1 (6 bases). The CDR3 covers 13 residues. The V gene's germline CDR1 is SGDLS and CDR2 YYNGEE. The V gene lost 0 bases and the J gene lost 6 bases, with 9 bases spanning the gap. The CDR3 is CASSVVPGAEAFF. As DNA, the CDR3 is TGTGCCAGCAGCGTAGTCCCAGGGGCTGAAGCTTTCTTT.

The chain uses TRBV19 and TRBJ1-3, with TRBD1 matching 11 bases. The V and J ends lost 7 bases and 0 bases, in that order; junction bases with no gene match: 11. Germline CDR1 reads LNHDA; CDR2 reads SQIVND (reference sequence). The CDR3 has 18 residues. The CDR3, as DNA: TGTGCCAGTACCGGACGGGGACAGGGGGAAAGCTCTGGAAACACCATATATTTT. Encoded protein: CASTGRGQGESSGNTIYF. The variable domain in full, completed from reference TRBV19 and TRBJ1-3, reads DGGITQSPKYLFRKEGQNVTLSCEQNLNHDAMYWYRQDPGQGLRLIYYSQIVNDFQKGDIAEGYSVSREKKESFPLTVTSAQKNPTAFYLCASTGRGQGESSGNTIYFGEGSWLTVV.

This chain joins TRBV3-1 (or the pseudogene TRBV3-2) and TRBJ2-1; TRBD2 aligns across 11 bases. Germline V gene sequence: CDR1 LGHDT, CDR2 YNNKEL (reference sequence). This CDR3 spans 17 amino acids. V shed 4 bases, J shed 0 bases, and the junction held 5 bases outside the gene matches. The CDR3 is CASSPLAGGSSYNEQFF. The DNA for the CDR3 is TGTGCCAGCAGCCCTTTAGCGGGAGGGAGCTCCTACAATGAGCAGTTCTTC.

This clone has just one count. The V call is TRBV7-9, the J call TRBJ2-3, with 7 bases that match TRBD2. With V trimmed by 7 bases and J by 2 bases, 9 bases remained unmatched. Germline V gives CDR1 SEHNR, CDR2 FQNEAQ (reference sequence). This CDR3 is 15 amino acids long. The CDR3 sequence is CASTRGSGITDTQYF. The CDR3 nucleotides are TGTGCCAGCACCCGGGGGAGCGGGATCACAGATACGCAGTATTTT. Drawing the rest from reference TRBV7-9 and TRBJ2-3, the complete variable domain is DTGVSQNPRHKITKRGQNVTFRCDPISEHNRLYWYRQTLGQGPEFLTYFQNEAQLEKSRLLSDRFSAERPKGSFSTLEIQRTEQGDSAMYLCASTRGSGITDTQYFGPGTRLTVL.

The chain carries TRBV30 and TRBJ1-3; no clear D gene. Germline V gene lookup returns CDR1 GTSNPN and CDR2 SVGIG (reference sequence). V lost 2 bases and J 0 bases, leaving 5 bases between the germline ends. The CDR3 runs 13 residues. CDR3 sequence: CAWSPDSGNTIYF. CDR3 in DNA: TGTGCCTGGAGTCCTGACTCTGGAAACACCATATATTTT. The variable domain in full, completed from reference TRBV30 and TRBJ1-3, reads SQTIHQWPATLVQPVGSPLSLECTVEGTSNPNLYWYRQAAGRGLQLLFYSVGIGQISSEVPQNLSASRPQDRQFILSSKKLLLSDSGFYLCAWSPDSGNTIYFGEGSWLTVV.

The chain links TRBV11-2 to TRBJ2-5, with TRBD2 matching over 10 bases. CDR3 length: 18 residues. Germline trimming cut 3 bases from V and 5 bases from J; bases unmatched to any gene: 15. CDR1 and CDR2 from the germline V gene are SGHAT and FQNNGV. The CDR3 loop reads CASSLVGGRLAGVETQYF. The CDR3 DNA is TGTGCCAGCAGCTTGGTTGGTGGGAGGCTAGCGGGAGTGGAGACCCAGTACTTC.

CDR3 sequence: CASSSLGGSPYEQYF. The CDR3 nucleotides are TGTGCCAGCAGCTCCCTGGGAGGGTCCCCATACGAGCAGTACTTC. This chain uses TRBV7-3 with TRBJ2-7, with TRBD2 matching 7 bases. The CDR3 is 15 amino acids. The germline CDR1 and CDR2 sequences are SGHTA and FQGTGA. With 4 bases clipped from V and 4 bases from J, the junction kept 10 bases outside the gene matches.

The chain joins TRBV6-5 to TRBJ1-1; D gene ambiguous. In germline, CDR1 is MNHEY, CDR2 SVGAGI. V shed 7 bases and J shed 1 base, with 10 bases lying between them. The CDR3 extends over 13 amino acids. The CDR3 reads CASIPDWNTEAFF. CDR3 in DNA: TGTGCCAGCATCCCGGATTGGAACACTGAAGCTTTCTTT.